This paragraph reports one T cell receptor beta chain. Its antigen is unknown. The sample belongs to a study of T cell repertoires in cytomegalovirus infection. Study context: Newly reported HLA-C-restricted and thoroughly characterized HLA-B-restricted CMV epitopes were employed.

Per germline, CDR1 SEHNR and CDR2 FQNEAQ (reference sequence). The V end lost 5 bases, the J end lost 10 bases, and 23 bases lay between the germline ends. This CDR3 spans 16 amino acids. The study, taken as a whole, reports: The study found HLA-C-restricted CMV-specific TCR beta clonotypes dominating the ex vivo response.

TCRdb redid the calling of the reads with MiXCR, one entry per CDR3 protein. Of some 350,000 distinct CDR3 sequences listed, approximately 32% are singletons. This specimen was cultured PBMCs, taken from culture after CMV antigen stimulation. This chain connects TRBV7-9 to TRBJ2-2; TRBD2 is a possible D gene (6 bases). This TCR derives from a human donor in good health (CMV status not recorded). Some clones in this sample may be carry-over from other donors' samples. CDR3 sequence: CASSPSSTGVKEELFF. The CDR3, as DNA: TGTGCCAGCAGCCCGAGCTCCACGGGGGTCAAGGAGGAGCTGTTTTTT.